The 31 T cell receptor beta chains listed next were all sequenced from one sample in a study of T cell responses to AZD1222 COVID-19 vaccine. The protocol was immunoSEQ multiplex PCR, while the TCRdb copy is restricted to in-frame clones and leaves out a portion. The top ten clones hold 0.95% to 1.5% of a sample with roughly 140,000 clones, less than 95% of them seen once. The source was peripheral blood, collected on day 0 of AZD1222 vaccination. Every receptor here comes from an adult in good health.

The chain uses TRBV24-1 and TRBJ2-7; 7 bases align to TRBD2. Germline V gene lookup returns CDR1 KGHDR and CDR2 SFDVKD. The V segment lost 4 bases and the J segment 7 bases; nucleotides outside the gene matches: 9. The CDR3 totals 14 residues. CDR3 in amino acids: CATSDPLTSREQYV. CDR3 DNA: TGTGCCACCAGTGACCCACTGACTAGCAGGGAGCAGTACGTC.

V is TRBV5-1 and J is TRBJ2-3; 7 bases are shared with TRBD2. After removal of 0 bases from V and 6 bases from J, the junction contained 4 bases not matched to a gene. The CDR3 is made up of 14 amino acids. CDR1 is SGHRS and CDR2 is YFSETQ in the germline V gene. Here the CDR3 DNA reads TGCGCCAGCAGCTTGGATGAGGGAGGGGATACGCAGTATTTT. Protein sequence: CASSLDEGGDTQYF.

The chain's CDR3 is CASSLGGQAGAEQYV. Here the CDR3 DNA reads TGCGCCAGCAGCTTGGGGGGACAGGCCGGGGCAGAGCAGTACGTC. This chain connects TRBV5-1 to TRBJ2-7; 8 positions match TRBD1. Losses at the gene ends were 0 bases for V and 7 bases for J; bases not matched to a gene: 9. The length of the CDR3 is 15 residues. Germline-derived CDR1 and CDR2 are SGHRS and YFSETQ.

This clone has only one observation. The gene calls are TRBV12-3 or TRBV12-4 and TRBJ2-5; D could derive from TRBD1 or TRBD2 (5 bases each). The CDR3 is 13 residues long. Trimming pared 6 bases from V and 4 bases from J, leaving 12 bases between. CDR3 in amino acids: CASRAGTGETQYF. The DNA for the CDR3 is TGTGCCAGCAGGGCAGGGACGGGAGAGACCCAGTACTTC.

The chain carries TRBV3-1 (or the pseudogene TRBV3-2) and TRBJ2-1; a weak D match, TRBD2 (6 bases). CDR1 is LGHDT and CDR2 is YNNKEL in the germline V gene (reference sequence). V lost 4 bases and J lost 8, with 21 bases in between. CDR3 length equals 16 residues. The CDR3 loop reads CASSLGYMGRGDEQFF. The DNA for the CDR3 is TGTGCCAGCAGCCTTGGTTATATGGGGCGGGGAGATGAGCAGTTCTTC.

This sequence joins TRBV2 and TRBJ2-1, with 10 nucleotides matching TRBD2. The CDR3 totals 15 residues. Germline loops: CDR1 SNHLY, CDR2 FYNNEI. The V and J ends lost 5 bases and 4 bases, in that order; junction bases with no gene match: 5. In DNA, the CDR3 is TGTGCCAGCAGTTCGACTAGCGGGCAATACAATGAGCAGTTCTTC. This codes for CASSSTSGQYNEQFF.

This clone appeared once. The V gene is TRBV15, the J gene TRBJ2-3; D is ambiguous. Trimming cost V 0 bases and J 4 bases, with 8 bases left between them. Germline V CDR1 and CDR2: LNHNV, YYDKDF (reference sequence). The CDR3 sequence is 14 residues long. This CDR3 is CATSRDRSPDTQYF. The CDR3 DNA is TGTGCCACCAGCAGAGATCGATCCCCAGATACGCAGTATTTT.

The rearrangement joins TRBV24-1 to TRBJ2-4; D might be TRBD1 (7 bases). The CDR3 sequence is 15 residues long. Germline V gives CDR1 KGHDR, CDR2 SFDVKD. V shed 3 bases and J shed 4 bases, with 12 bases lying between them. The CDR3 reads CATSDPQGGKNIQYF. For the CDR3, the DNA is TGTGCCACCAGTGATCCTCAGGGGGGAAAAAACATTCAGTACTTC.

V usage is TRBV28 and J usage is TRBJ2-1, with 15 bases fitting TRBD2. This CDR3 has 16 amino acids. Germline V gene lookup returns CDR1 MDHEN and CDR2 SYDVKM. Unmatched junction bases numbered 13, after V lost 6 bases and J lost 13 bases. In DNA form, the CDR3 reads TGTGCCAGCAGACCTAGTGGGACTAGCGGGGGGTTAGATCAGTTCTTC. Amino acids: CASRPSGTSGGLDQFF.

This chain joins TRBV7-3 and TRBJ1-6; 7 bases match TRBD1. J was trimmed by 0 bases and V by 2 bases; bases with no gene match: 13. Germline CDR1 reads SGHTA; CDR2 reads FQGTGA. The CDR3 is made up of 20 amino acids. The CDR3 sequence: CASSLGARTGEGSYNSPLHF. Here the CDR3 DNA reads TGTGCCAGCAGCTTAGGGGCGAGGACAGGCGAAGGCTCCTATAATTCACCCCTCCACTTT.

The count of this clone is one. The J gene is TRBJ1-1, the V gene TRBV6-1; D gene uncertain. The CDR3 totals 15 residues. Germline V gives CDR1 MNHNS, CDR2 SASEGT. V was cut by 0 bases and J by 1 base, with 9 bases left in between. The CDR3: CASSEALWKNTEAFF. The CDR3 DNA reads as TGTGCCAGCAGTGAAGCGCTTTGGAAGAACACTGAAGCTTTCTTT.

The gene calls are TRBV4-1 and TRBJ2-2; no clear D gene. This CDR3 contains 16 residues. V dropped 0 bases and J dropped 0 bases, with 8 bases sitting between them. From germline, CDR1 is MGHRA and CDR2 YSYEKL. CDR3 residues: CASSQEGVSNTGELFF. The CDR3 DNA reads TGCGCCAGCAGCCAAGAAGGTGTCTCGAACACCGGGGAGCTGTTTTTT.

This chain links TRBV19 with TRBJ1-1; tentatively, D is TRBD1 (6 bases). CDR1 and CDR2 (germline): LNHDA, SQIVND (reference sequence). The CDR3 consists of 13 residues. DNA for the CDR3: TGTGCTACTCAGATGGACAGAAACACTGAAGCTTTCTTT. Translating gives CATQMDRNTEAFF.

The chain combines TRBV27 with TRBJ2-5, with TRBD2 matching over 14 bases. This CDR3 is built from 16 residues. The germline gives CDR1 MNHEY, CDR2 SMNVEV (reference sequence). V was pared by 4 bases and J by 4 bases, with 5 bases of the junction left unmatched. The CDR3 is CASSSRLAGGLETQYF. The DNA for the CDR3 is TGTGCCAGCAGTTCACGACTAGCGGGGGGGCTAGAGACCCAGTACTTC.

This clone came up once. The DNA of the CDR3 is TGTGCCAGCAGGTACTGGGGCTCCGAAGGCGGCTATGGCTACACCTTC. Translation gives CASRYWGSEGGYGYTF. The chain links TRBV28 to TRBJ1-2; perhaps TRBD1 as D (5 bases). Germline V gene lookup returns CDR1 MDHEN and CDR2 SYDVKM. V lost 6 bases and J lost 4, with 21 bases in between. The CDR3 length is 16 residues.

The V and J genes are TRBV2 and TRBJ1-4, with 7 bases aligning to TRBD1. Trimming removed 3 bases from V and 8 bases from J; junction bases left unmatched: 6. Per the germline V gene, CDR1 is SNHLY and CDR2 is FYNNEI. The CDR3 loop spans 14 amino acids. The CDR3 sequence is CASSETTGWEKLFF. The CDR3 nucleotides read TGTGCCAGCAGTGAGACGACAGGGTGGGAAAAACTGTTTTTT.

The CDR3 here is CASSPNSLNTEAFF. Here the CDR3 DNA reads TGTGCCAGCTCACCCAATAGCCTCAACACTGAAGCTTTCTTT. The rearrangement links TRBV18 to TRBJ1-1, with D unresolved. The V end was cut by 3 bases, the J end by 2 bases, with 10 bases between. CDR1 is KGHSH and CDR2 is LQKENI in the germline V gene. The CDR3 totals 14 residues.

In DNA, the CDR3 is TGCGCCAGCAGCTTTATAGTTGACACCGGGGAGCTGTTTTTT. Translation gives CASSFIVDTGELFF. The chain couples TRBV5-1 to TRBJ2-2; the D is unclear. The CDR3 consists of 14 residues. V shed 2 bases and J shed 3 bases, with 8 bases lying between them. Germline assignment: CDR1 SGHRS and CDR2 YFSETQ.

The V and J genes are TRBV2 and TRBJ1-5; no firm D call. In germline, CDR1 is SNHLY, CDR2 FYNNEI. The CDR3 loop spans 15 amino acids. V lost 3 bases and J lost 1, with 10 bases in between. CDR3 nucleotide sequence: TGTGCCAGCAGTGAGCTCGCGGGAAGCAATCAGCCCCAGCATTTT. Translation: CASSELAGSNQPQHF.

The genes are TRBV20-1 and TRBJ2-5, with 9 bases aligning to TRBD2. The CDR3 spans 15 residues. The trim removed 3 bases at V and 0 bases at J, leaving 5 bases unmatched. Per germline, CDR1 DFQATT and CDR2 SNEGSKA (reference sequence). CDR3 in amino acids: CSASTSGWDQETQYF. Written as DNA, the CDR3 is TGCAGTGCTAGTACTAGCGGGTGGGACCAAGAGACCCAGTACTTC.

For the CDR3, the DNA is TGTGCCAGCAGCCACGGGAGCTCCTACAATGAGCAGTTCTTC. Amino acid sequence: CASSHGSSYNEQFF. The gene calls are TRBV7-3 and TRBJ2-1; TRBD2 is a possible D gene (6 bases). The germline V gene encodes CDR1 SGHTA and CDR2 FQGTGA. Trimming stripped 5 bases from V and 0 bases from J, with 8 bases between. The CDR3 has 14 residues.

V gene TRBV6-2 or TRBV6-3 combines with J gene TRBJ2-7; the match to TRBD1 covers 12 bases. CDR3 length equals 16 residues. Germline lookup yields CDR1 MNHEY and CDR2 SVGEGT. Trimming at V came to 2 bases and at J to 2 bases, leaving 4 bases not matched to a gene. The CDR3 reads CASSYGGQGAAYEQYV. CDR3 DNA: TGTGCCAGCAGTTACGGGGGACAGGGGGCGGCCTACGAGCAGTACGTC.

This clone was counted once. The V call is TRBV7-9, the J call TRBJ2-7; perhaps TRBD1 as D (6 bases). The CDR3 loop spans 13 amino acids. Trimming took off 1 base at V and 3 bases at J, with 7 bases between the two ends. CDR1 and CDR2 from the germline V gene are SEHNR and FQNEAQ (reference sequence). This chain's CDR3 is CASSLGGHYEQYV. In nucleotides, the CDR3 is TGTGCCAGCAGCTTAGGGGGACACTACGAGCAGTACGTC.

The chain has TRBV19 and TRBJ1-6, with 7 bases identical to TRBD1. This CDR3 contains 14 residues. CDR1 and CDR2 (germline): LNHDA, SQIVND (reference sequence). Trimming at V came to 3 bases and at J to 6 bases, leaving 2 bases not matched to a gene. CDR3 sequence (DNA): TGTGCCAGTAGTATCGGGACAGTTAATTCACCCCTCCACTTT. This gives the protein CASSIGTVNSPLHF.

The gene calls are TRBV6-5 and TRBJ1-2; 7 bases align to TRBD1. Germline CDR1 reads MNHEY; CDR2 reads SVGAGI. V was pared by 3 bases and J by 5 bases, with 6 bases of the junction left unmatched. There are 14 residues in the CDR3. This CDR3 reads CASSYSGTAYGYTF. The CDR3 DNA reads TGTGCCAGCAGTTATTCTGGGACAGCATATGGCTACACCTTC.

This chain joins TRBV4-1 and TRBJ1-3; D remains ambiguous. The CDR3 sequence is 16 residues long. The V end was cut by 3 bases, the J end by 4 bases, with 16 bases between. CDR1 and CDR2 from the germline V gene are MGHRA and YSYEKL. The CDR3 region has the DNA TGCGCCAGCAGCCAGGCAGGACGGCGGACGGGAAACACCATATATTTT. It specifies CASSQAGRRTGNTIYF.

V usage is TRBV13 and J usage is TRBJ2-1, with unresolved D. Deletions cut 2 bases from V and 5 bases from J, with 13 bases between. Germline loops: CDR1 PRHDT, CDR2 FYEKMQ (reference sequence). The CDR3 extends over 15 amino acids. The CDR3 DNA reads TGTGCCAGCAGCTTAAGATTGGGCACCAACAATGAGCAGTTCTTC. As protein: CASSLRLGTNNEQFF. The entire variable domain, with the rest obtained from reference TRBV13 and TRBJ2-1, is as follows: AAGVIQSPRHLIKEKRETATLKCYPIPRHDTVYWYQQGPGQDPQFLISFYEKMQSDKGSIPDRFSAQQFSDYHSELNMSSLELGDSALYFCASSLRLGTNNEQFFGPGTRLTVL.

This chain uses TRBV6-2 or TRBV6-3 with TRBJ2-5; D is undetermined. The V end was cut by 6 bases, the J end by 1 base, with 12 bases between. The CDR3 extends over 14 amino acids. Germline CDR1 is MNHEY and CDR2 is SVGEGT. In nucleotides, the CDR3 is TGTGCCAGCAGCTTGGACGGGTTCCAAGAGACCCAGTACTTC. Encoded protein: CASSLDGFQETQYF.

This rearrangement joins TRBV4-2 to TRBJ1-3; D gene ambiguous. CDR3 length: 16 residues. V was shortened by 1 base and J by 1 base, with 11 bases between the two germline ends. CDR1 is LGHNA and CDR2 is YNFKEQ in the germline V gene. CDR3 sequence reads: CASSQGQDVSGNTIYF. CDR3 nucleotides: TGTGCCAGCAGCCAAGGGCAAGACGTGTCTGGAAACACCATATATTTT.

This clone was seen a single time. The V and J genes are TRBV7-9 and TRBJ2-7; D is tentatively TRBD1 or TRBD2 (5 bases each). From germline, CDR1 is SEHNR and CDR2 FQNEAQ (reference sequence). The CDR3 contains 13 residues. Trimming removed 1 base at V and 5 bases at J, with 9 bases between. CDR3 bases: TGTGCCAGCAGCTTAGTGGGGGTCCACGAGCAGTACGTC. It translates to CASSLVGVHEQYV.

J is TRBJ1-2 and V is TRBV29-1; D is possibly TRBD1 (6 bases). The germline gives CDR1 SQVTM, CDR2 ANQGSEA. The CDR3 has 13 amino acids. V was pared by 4 bases and J by 2 bases, with 11 bases between. CDR3 nucleotide sequence: TGCAGCGTTGTTGGGGGGCAGAACTATGGCTACACCTTC. This gives the protein CSVVGGQNYGYTF.